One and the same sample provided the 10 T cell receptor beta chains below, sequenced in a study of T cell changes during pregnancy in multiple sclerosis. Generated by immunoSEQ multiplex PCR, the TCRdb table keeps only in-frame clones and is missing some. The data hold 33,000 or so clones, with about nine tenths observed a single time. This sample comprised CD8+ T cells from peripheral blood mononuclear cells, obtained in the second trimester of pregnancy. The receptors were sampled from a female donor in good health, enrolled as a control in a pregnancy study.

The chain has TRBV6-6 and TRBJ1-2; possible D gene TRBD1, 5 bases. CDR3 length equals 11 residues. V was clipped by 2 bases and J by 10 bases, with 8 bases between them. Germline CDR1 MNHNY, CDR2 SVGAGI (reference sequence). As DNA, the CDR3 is TGTGCCAGCAGTTACGCGGGGCCCTACACCTTC. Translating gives CASSYAGPYTF.

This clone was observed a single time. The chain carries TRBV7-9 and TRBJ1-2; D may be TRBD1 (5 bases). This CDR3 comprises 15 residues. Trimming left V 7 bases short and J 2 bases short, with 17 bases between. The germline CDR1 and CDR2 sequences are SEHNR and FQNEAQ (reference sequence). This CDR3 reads CASNPLTPGNYGYTF. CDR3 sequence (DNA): TGTGCCAGCAACCCTCTTACCCCAGGGAACTATGGCTACACCTTC. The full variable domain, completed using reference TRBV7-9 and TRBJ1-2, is DTGVSQNPRHKITKRGQNVTFRCDPISEHNRLYWYRQTLGQGPEFLTYFQNEAQLEKSRLLSDRFSAERPKGSFSTLEIQRTEQGDSAMYLCASNPLTPGNYGYTFGSGTRLTVV.

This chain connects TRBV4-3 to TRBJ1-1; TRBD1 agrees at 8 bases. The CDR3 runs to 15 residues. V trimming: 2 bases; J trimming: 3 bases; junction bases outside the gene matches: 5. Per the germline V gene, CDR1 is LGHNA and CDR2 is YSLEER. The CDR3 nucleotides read TGCGCCAGCAGCCAAAGACAGGGGATTGACACTGAAGCTTTCTTT. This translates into CASSQRQGIDTEAFF.

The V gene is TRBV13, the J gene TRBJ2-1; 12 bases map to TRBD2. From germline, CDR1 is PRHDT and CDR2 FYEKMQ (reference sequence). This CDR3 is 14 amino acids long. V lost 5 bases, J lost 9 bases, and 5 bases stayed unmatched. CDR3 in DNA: TGTGCCAGCAGCCCCGGGACTAGCGGGTTTGAGCAGTTCTTC. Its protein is CASSPGTSGFEQFF.

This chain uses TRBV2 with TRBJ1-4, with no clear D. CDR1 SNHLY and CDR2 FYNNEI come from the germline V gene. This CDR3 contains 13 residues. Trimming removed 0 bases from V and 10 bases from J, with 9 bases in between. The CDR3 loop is CASSEAAGGKLFF. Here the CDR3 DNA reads TGTGCCAGCAGTGAAGCGGCGGGAGGAAAACTGTTTTTT.

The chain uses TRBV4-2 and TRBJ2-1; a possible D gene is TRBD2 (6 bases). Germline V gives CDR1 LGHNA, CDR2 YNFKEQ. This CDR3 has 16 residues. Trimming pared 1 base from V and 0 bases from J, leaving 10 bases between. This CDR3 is CASSQVAGSSYNEQFF. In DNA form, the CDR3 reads TGTGCCAGCAGCCAAGTGGCGGGGAGCTCCTACAATGAGCAGTTCTTC.

The CDR3: CASSTLREDIYGYTF. The CDR3 region has the DNA TGTGCCAGCAGCACCCTCAGGGAGGATATCTATGGCTACACCTTC. The chain uses TRBV7-9 and TRBJ1-2; D is perhaps TRBD1 (5 bases). The CDR3 is 15 amino acids. Germline values: CDR1 SEHNR, CDR2 FQNEAQ (reference sequence). V lost 5 bases, J lost 4 bases, and 17 bases lay in between.

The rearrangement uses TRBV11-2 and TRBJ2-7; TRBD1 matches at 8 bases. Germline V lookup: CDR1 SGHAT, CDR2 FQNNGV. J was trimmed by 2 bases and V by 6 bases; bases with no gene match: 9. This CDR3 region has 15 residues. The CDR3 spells CASRERDRLPYEQYF. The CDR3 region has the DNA TGTGCCAGCAGGGAACGGGACAGGCTACCCTACGAGCAGTACTTC. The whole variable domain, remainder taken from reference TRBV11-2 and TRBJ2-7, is EAGVAQSPRYKIIEKRQSVAFWCNPISGHATLYWYQQILGQGPKLLIQFQNNGVVDDSQLPKDRFSAERLKGVDSTLKIQPAKLEDSAVYLCASRERDRLPYEQYFGPGTRLTVT.

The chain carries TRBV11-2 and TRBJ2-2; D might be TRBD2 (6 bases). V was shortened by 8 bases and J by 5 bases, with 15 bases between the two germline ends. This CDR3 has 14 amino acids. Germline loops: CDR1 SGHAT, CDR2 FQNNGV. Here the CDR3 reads CASWARGSTGELFF. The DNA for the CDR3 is TGTGCCAGCTGGGCTCGGGGGAGTACCGGGGAGCTGTTTTTT.

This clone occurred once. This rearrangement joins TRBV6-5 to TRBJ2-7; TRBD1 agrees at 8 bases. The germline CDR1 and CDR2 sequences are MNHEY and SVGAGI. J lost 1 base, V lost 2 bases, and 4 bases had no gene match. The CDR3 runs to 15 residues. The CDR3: CASSYDTGGSYEQYF. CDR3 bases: TGTGCCAGCAGTTACGACACAGGGGGTTCCTACGAGCAGTACTTC.